This T cell receptor (beta chain) appears in the sequencing data of a study of cytomegalovirus exposure and HLA in healthy donors listed by TCRdb under 2017. In the study overall: An earlier analysis of about 560 of the donors reported 276 Gb of sequence data and 117 million unique TCR beta sequences obtained from approximately 180 million T cells. About 280 gigabases of sequencing data and around 80 million unique TCR sequences made up an early release that covered 500 to 700 HLA-typed donors. The genetic ancestry cluster associated with self-reported Caucasian donors included 80% to 90% of the 398 genotyped donors. The aim of the study was to test whether cataloging public T cell receptors could identify signatures of past pathogen exposure. The T cell repertoires of 700 or so subjects were profiled by immunosequencing and related to cytomegalovirus serostatus. Besides the first cohort of 550 to 750 subjects, a separate validation cohort made up of roughly 130 different subjects was used. To predict cytomegalovirus infection status, the study combined high-throughput TCR immunosequencing, statistical association of individual TCRs with disease status, and machine learning. A later analysis re-examined previously published TCR beta repertoires from 610 or so donors and added high-resolution HLA genotyping to investigate patterns of TCR occurrence. In the later analysis, no new phenotypic data were used to find candidate immune exposures; instead, reliance was placed on TCR beta sequences and their occurrence across donors. To decide whether each TCR beta V gene segment behaved as functional or pseudogenic, an earlier analysis of some 600 of the donors relied on high-throughput TCR beta sequencing. Donor age, sex, ethnicity and CMV serostatus were collected together with the repertoire data. Genome-wide SNP genotypes for about 60% of the 666 donors were used in a later genetic analysis, which treated that subset as a discovery cohort. All discovery cohort repertoires had been generated on a single sequencing platform. Class I and class II HLA loci were covered by the typing at four-digit resolution. Typing coverage varied by locus: roughly 620-640 donors for A, B, C, DRB1 and DQB1; about 520 for DQA1; about 590 for DPA1; approximately 490 for DPB1. Several DR-DQ haplotypes were treated as single units for association and clustering because of strong linkage in the cohort. On average, roughly 240,000 unique TCR beta nucleotide sequences were sequenced per donor among roughly 430 genotyped donors of the cohort, with 15% to 20% of those sequences being non-productive. On the study overall, not on this receptor specifically: Sequencing depth was assumed to be roughly uniform across donors in the presence/absence analyses, though that assumption may not hold. A cluster of highly shared sequence variants was judged likely to represent a technical artifact of the sequencing pipeline. Some IMGT-functional V segments, including TRBV6-2 and TRBV6-3, could not be distinguished by the 87-base-pair reads and were therefore excluded. The authors suggested that the approach could potentially be extended to other disease states and immunological phenotypes. Because counts were too low, fewer than 20 rarely observed V segments, including chromosome 9 orphons, were excluded from the earlier analysis of 587 of the donors. Most TCR sequences were seen in very few donors, while some public TCRs were found in many individuals. A further reported finding was that TCR beta sequences accurately predicted the HLA-A and HLA-B alleles for most subjects in the first cohort. HLA typing was unavailable for some donors at each locus, so association tests used only the typed subset. A later analysis reported that several top co-occurrence clusters appeared linked to parvovirus B19, influenza, CMV and Epstein-Barr virus. A later analysis found that most CMV-associated TCR beta chains appeared HLA-restricted, with HLA associations seemingly driven largely by CMV exposure. At a false discovery rate of 0.05, a later analysis linked 16,951 TCR beta sequences to specific HLA alleles. Compared with equally common non-associated chains, HLA-associated TCR beta chains in a later analysis were more clonally expanded and had lower generation probabilities. This cohort had only TCR beta chains sequenced, and the lack of alpha or paired-chain data limited which features could be detected. When HLA alleles, especially DR and DQ, strongly co-occurred, TCR associations were difficult to assign to individual alleles. An earlier analysis of around 540 of the donors showed that most TCR beta V segments appeared in productive rearrangements either about 90% or about 30% of the time, which broadly matched IMGT annotations. The only immune exposure information available for the cohort was CMV serostatus. A later genetic analysis reported fewer N-insertions in productive TCRs among donors in an Asian-associated ancestry cluster than the roughly 670-donor mean. In both the original and validation cohorts, the classifier was reported to diagnose cytomegalovirus status with high specificity and sensitivity. A few of the identified cytomegalovirus-associated TCR beta chains were confirmed in vitro to be specific for cytomegalovirus antigens. A later genetic analysis associated a missense DCLRE1C variant with V-gene and J-gene trimming of TCR beta chains, and an independent cohort replicated the association. According to a later analysis, TCR association rates differed among HLA loci, with DRB1 alleles showing the most associated TCRs and HLA-C alleles showing the fewest. A total of 150 or so TCR beta chains were listed by the study as associated with cytomegalovirus. Linkage disequilibrium might explain the correlated functional status among segregating V segments, but an unknown experimental factor could not be excluded.

CDR3 length: 15 amino acids, cysteine to phenylalanine. Only the CDR3 portion is preserved as DNA: 45 bases, with reading frame beginning at the first base. The CDR1 and CDR2 encoded by the germline V gene are LGHNA and YNFKEQ. The junction shows trimming of 4 bases on V and 4 bases on J, plus 16 bases between the germline ends. The cohort was made up of 650 to 700 healthy bone marrow donors. At the time of sampling, all cohort members were nominally healthy, though unrecorded immune exposures were likely present. The donor tested CMV seropositive and was one of the 289 seropositive cohort members. Every donor gave a peripheral blood sample, and the peripheral blood mononuclear cells from that sample were used for TCR beta sequencing. Genomic DNA extraction from the blood cell samples was performed with the Qiagen DNeasy Blood Extraction Kit. Regarding this clone: Its antigen has not been determined. Within one base of it there is no much larger clone, and no base qualities were kept.

Preparation of the library involved the immunoSEQ multiplex PCR assay. A mixture of 60 forward primers for TCR Vbeta segments and 13 reverse primers for TCR Jbeta segments was used in the multiplex PCR. The CDR3 region of rearranged TCR beta genes was amplified from genomic DNA by a multiplex PCR assay. On the Illumina HiSeq System, the amplified TCR beta libraries were sequenced as 87-base-pair reads. In the authors' own workflow: A later analysis tallied tens of millions of unique TCR beta chains across the 700 or so repertoires, and around 10 million of those chains were shared by two or more donors. Raw reads were error-corrected and collapsed into unique sequences with a nearest-neighbor algorithm that merged closely related sequences to remove PCR and sequencing errors. To assign V, D and J gene segments, CDR3 sequences were aligned to IMGT reference sequences. For a sequence to be retained, a match of at least six nucleotides was required to both a V gene segment and a J gene segment. Rearrangements were classified as productive when the CDR3 lacked stop codons and remained in frame with V and J, and all other rearrangements were classified as non-productive. CDR3 was defined by IMGT convention, running from the second conserved V-encoded cysteine to the conserved J-encoded phenylalanine. In an earlier analysis of some 550 of the donors, sequences lacking an unambiguous match to a single V gene segment were excluded. An earlier analysis of over 450 of the donors classified V segments as functional when productive rearrangements were above 56.7% and as segregating when the standard deviation between donors was above 5%. A statistical classification framework was built for diagnosing cytomegalovirus status from the catalog of TCR beta chain sequences. V and J gene assignment, in a later analysis, came from comparing TCR nucleotide sequences with IMGT/GENE-DB human TR gene sequences. The TCRdist pipeline was used in a later analysis to assign CDR3 sequences and most-parsimonious VDJ recombination scenarios. A later analysis defined each TCR beta chain by its CDR3 amino acid sequence plus V-gene family, and excluded reads lacking a unique V-gene family. As a way to deal with suspected cross-contamination and a sequencing artifact, a later analysis dropped 450 to 600 nucleotide sequences that were highly shared and had low generation probability. In a later analysis, a clonal expansion index for each public chain was calculated from normalized within-repertoire ranks of inferred template counts. A later analysis computed generation probabilities with a VDJ recombination model fitted to out-of-frame rearrangements, and checked the results against IGoR. In a later analysis, TCR-TCR, TCR-HLA and TCR-CMV co-occurrence was scored with hypergeometric tests, and a repertoire-size bias correction was applied to TCR pairs. To estimate false discovery rates, a later analysis permuted the HLA or CMV assignments 20 times. In a later analysis, co-occurring TCRs were grouped using DBSCAN, and TCRdist sequence similarity was added for clustering within HLA-allele-positive subsets. Co-occurrence clustering excluded repertoires with fewer than 30,000 or more than 120,000 public chains, plus five with anomalous nucleotide sharing. Imported from immuneACCESS, the table was reduced by TCRdb to in-frame sequences with V and J called. These copies leave out some clones; in studies compared against another copy, an unresolved V gene accounts for under half, and the cause of the remainder is not known. V, J and clone size are those of that table, while D and trimming were read from the DNA. This sample has almost 80,000 clones in its table, and less than 80% of those were observed once. Of the sample, 6.9% falls within the top ten clones.

What was sequenced was PBMCs. This receptor was identified in a woman aged 45-65 years in good health and CMV-seropositive. Here the chain combines TRBV4-2 and TRBJ1-2, with a tentative D gene TRBD1 over 6 matching bases. The bases are TGTGCCAGCAGCCCCACGGGCGGGGGCAGCTATGGCTACACCTTC. Translation gives CASSPTGGGSYGYTF.